These 28 T cell receptor beta chains share one sample of origin, sequenced in a study of T cells in Graves' hyperthyroidism and ophthalmopathy. TCR beta CDR3 regions were amplified from RNA transcripts. The TCR CDR3 was amplified in a first-round RT-PCR using the HTBI primer set. TCRdb recomputed calls from the multiplex PCR reads with MiXCR, one row per CDR3 protein. Of more than 500,000 distinct CDR3 sequences in the sample, roughly 14% are singletons; the top ten hold roughly 4.3%. Material for sequencing was blood. These receptors were collected from a woman between 40 and 55 years old with Graves' ophthalmopathy.

The V gene is TRBV19, the J gene TRBJ2-7; 12 bases align to TRBD2. Germline V lookup: CDR1 LNHDA, CDR2 SQIVND (reference sequence). V was clipped by 4 bases and J by 3 bases; unmatched bases: 7. The CDR3 has 16 amino acids. The chain's CDR3 is CASSKDLAGGLYEQYF. The CDR3 DNA reads as TGTGCCAGTAGTAAAGACCTAGCGGGAGGGCTCTACGAGCAGTACTTC.

This clonotype was found many times. No conserved phenylalanine or tryptophan ends this CDR3, so it is likely a read error. The rearrangement links TRBV12-3 or TRBV12-4 to TRBJ1-1; D may be TRBD1 (5 bases). The CDR3 loop spans 13 amino acids. The V and J ends lost 5 bases and 3 bases respectively, with 10 bases between them. This chain's CDR3 is CASSRQGYTEAFL. The DNA for the CDR3 is TGTGCCAGCAGTCGTCAGGGCTACACTGAAGCTTTCCTT.

This clonotype has just a few counts. The V gene is TRBV4-2, the J gene TRBJ1-2; 7 nucleotides align to TRBD1. V shed 0 bases, J shed 5 bases, and the junction held 9 bases outside the gene matches. Per the germline V gene, CDR1 is LGHNA and CDR2 is YNFKEQ. The CDR3 runs to 16 residues. CDR3 DNA: TGTGCCAGCAGCCAAGACACAGGGGCCCGGGGATATGGCTACACCTTC. This sequence encodes CASSQDTGARGYGYTF.

This clonotype has a count of ten or more. The rearrangement links TRBV27 to TRBJ2-7, with TRBD2 as a possible D gene (7 bases). Germline V CDR1 and CDR2: MNHEY, SMNVEV (reference sequence). Trimming took 5 bases from V and 6 from J, leaving 8 bases between them. The CDR3 totals 11 residues. CDR3 in DNA: TGTGCCAGCAGTGGGGGGGCCGAGCAGTACTTC. Encoded protein: CASSGGAEQYF.

Regarding this clonotype: This could be a read error, since a much larger clone is one nucleotide away. The chain couples TRBV20-1 to TRBJ2-7, with 9 bases aligning to TRBD2. This CDR3 has 14 amino acids. CDR1 and CDR2 (germline): DFQATT, SNEGSKA (reference sequence). As DNA, the CDR3 is TGCAGTGCTTTAGCGGGAGTCGGGTCCTACGACCAGTACTTC. This codes for CSALAGVGSYDQYF.

The CDR3 region has the DNA TGTGCCAGCAGCCCTCGAGGGGGGGCGCCCCCCGGGGAGCTGTTTTTT. It codes for CASSPRGGAPPGELFF. The gene calls are TRBV3-1 and TRBJ2-2; D perhaps matches TRBD2 (7 bases). This CDR3 has 16 amino acids. Germline loops: CDR1 LGHDT, CDR2 YNNKEL (reference sequence). The ends were cut back, 4 bases at V and 6 bases at J, with 18 bases in the middle.

This clonotype was seen once. The gene calls are TRBV6-1 and TRBJ1-1, with D possibly being TRBD1 (5 bases). Looked up from germline, CDR1 is MNHNS and CDR2 is SASEGT. Between the trimmed V and J ends, which lost 6 bases and 9 bases, there was a span of 11 bases. This CDR3 is 11 amino acids long. The CDR3 here is CASRRGPQAFF. The CDR3 nucleotides read TGTGCCAGCAGGAGGGGACCACAAGCTTTCTTT.

The chain joins TRBV9 to TRBJ2-7, with D perhaps TRBD1 (6 bases). This CDR3 has 15 residues. Germline CDR1 and CDR2: SGDLS and YYNGEE. V was cut by 0 bases and J by 2 bases, with 12 bases left in between. DNA for the CDR3: TGTGCCAGCAGCGTAGGGGGGCAGGACCCCTACGAGCAGTACTTC. Protein sequence: CASSVGGQDPYEQYF.

This clonotype was detected ten times or more. This chain connects TRBV6-2 or TRBV6-3 to TRBJ2-7; TRBD2 aligns across 13 bases. CDR3 length: 16 amino acids. CDR1 and CDR2 from the germline V gene are MNHEY and SVGEGT. V was clipped by 6 bases and J by 3 bases; unmatched bases: 8. CDR3 nucleotide sequence: TGTGCCAGCAGCGCCCTCGGGACTAGCGGGATCTACGAGCAGTACTTC. This encodes CASSALGTSGIYEQYF.

This clonotype has only a few counts. The chain has TRBV20-1 and TRBJ2-7; D uncertain. This CDR3 has 15 amino acids. Trimming left V 0 bases short and J 5 bases short, with 17 bases between. Germline V lookup: CDR1 DFQATT, CDR2 SNEGSKA (reference sequence). The CDR3 loop is CSARDPELGGHEQYF. The CDR3 DNA reads TGCAGTGCTAGAGATCCGGAGCTGGGTGGCCACGAGCAGTACTTC.

This clonotype was detected ten times or more. CDR3 DNA sequence: TGTGCCTGGAGTGCACAGAGGGAGCAGTACTTC. Translated: CAWSAQREQYF. The V call is TRBV30, the J call TRBJ2-7; D ambiguous. The CDR3 covers 11 residues. Trimming took off 1 base at V and 7 bases at J, with 8 bases between the two ends. Germline V gene sequence: CDR1 GTSNPN, CDR2 SVGIG (reference sequence).

The sample holds many counts of this clonotype. This chain connects TRBV6-2 or TRBV6-3 to TRBJ2-7, with 9 bases identical to TRBD2. J lost 6 bases, V lost 2 bases, and 8 bases had no gene match. The germline V gene has CDR1 MNHEY and CDR2 SVGEGT. This CDR3 has 15 amino acids. CDR3 protein: CASSYRIAGDFEQYF. CDR3 in DNA: TGTGCCAGCAGTTACAGGATAGCGGGAGATTTCGAGCAGTACTTC.

This clonotype was counted ten times or more. The CDR3 loop reads CASSSRTGSIYNEQFF. Here the CDR3 DNA reads TGTGCCAGCAGTTCACGGACAGGTTCGATTTACAATGAGCAGTTCTTC. This sequence joins TRBV28 and TRBJ2-1; 7 positions match TRBD1. The CDR3 runs to 16 residues. CDR1 and CDR2 from the germline V gene are MDHEN and SYDVKM. Unmatched junction bases numbered 10, after V lost 4 bases and J lost 4 bases.

This clonotype was counted a few times. The V call is TRBV2, the J call TRBJ2-7; D is possibly TRBD2 (7 bases). Deletions cut 8 bases from V and 3 bases from J, with 14 bases between. The germline V gene has CDR1 SNHLY and CDR2 FYNNEI. The CDR3 length is 13 residues. CDR3: CASGGGRGYEQYF. The CDR3 DNA follows: TGTGCCAGCGGGGGGGGCAGGGGCTACGAGCAGTACTTC.

The genes are TRBV5-1 and TRBJ2-7; TRBD2 agrees at 14 bases. J was trimmed by 5 bases and V by 0 bases; bases with no gene match: 7. This CDR3 is 17 amino acids long. Germline loops: CDR1 SGHRS, CDR2 YFSETQ. CDR3 sequence: CASSLGLAGGPNDEQYF. CDR3 bases: TGCGCCAGCAGCTTGGGACTAGCGGGAGGGCCTAACGACGAGCAGTACTTC.

In its sample, this clonotype was seen many times. The CDR3 sequence is CASKVGGPTEAFF. In nucleotides, the CDR3 is TGTGCCTCCAAGGTGGGGGGCCCAACTGAAGCTTTCTTT. The rearrangement uses TRBV28 and TRBJ1-1; a possible D gene is TRBD1 (6 bases). This CDR3 contains 13 residues. Deletions cut 11 bases from V and 5 bases from J, with 18 bases between. Germline V gene sequence: CDR1 MDHEN, CDR2 SYDVKM.

This clonotype was seen many times. V is TRBV6-5 and J is TRBJ1-1; D call uncertain. This CDR3 region has 15 residues. Germline CDR1 MNHEY, CDR2 SVGAGI. V lost 0 bases to trimming and J lost 0 bases, with 8 bases between them. The CDR3 bases are TGTGCCAGCAGTTACTCCCACACTTTGAACACTGAAGCTTTCTTT. Translated, it gives CASSYSHTLNTEAFF.

This clonotype was found many times. The chain couples TRBV2 to TRBJ2-7, with D possibly matching TRBD2 (6 bases). The CDR3 contains 13 residues. The V end was cut by 8 bases, the J end by 5 bases, with 16 bases between. Looked up from germline, CDR1 is SNHLY and CDR2 is FYNNEI. The CDR3: CASSPLRGDEQYF. CDR3 DNA sequence: TGTGCCAGCTCCCCCCTGCGGGGAGACGAGCAGTACTTC.

This clonotype showed up just a few times. The chain is built from TRBV18 and TRBJ2-7; 7 bases map to TRBD2. Unmatched junction bases numbered 3, after V lost 1 base and J lost 3 bases. There are 14 residues in the CDR3. Germline loops: CDR1 KGHSH, CDR2 LQKENI. CDR3 amino acids: CASSPRGGNYEQYF. The CDR3 DNA reads TGTGCCAGCTCACCACGGGGAGGGAACTACGAGCAGTACTTC.

This clonotype was seen only a few times. The chain is built from TRBV28 and TRBJ2-7; tentatively, D is TRBD1 (6 bases). Germline V gene data show CDR1 as MDHEN and CDR2 as SYDVKM. Trimming stripped 2 bases from V and 0 bases from J, with 14 bases between. CDR3 size: 16 residues. For the CDR3, the DNA is TGTGCCAGCAGTTTAGGGGGACAATTGAGCTCCTACGAGCAGTACTTC. It encodes CASSLGGQLSSYEQYF.

This sequence joins TRBV18 and TRBJ2-3; TRBD1 agrees at 8 bases. CDR1 and CDR2 from the germline V gene are KGHSH and LQKENI. J gave up 4 bases and V 4 bases, and 7 bases lay outside the gene matches. The CDR3 runs to 15 residues. CDR3 nucleotides: TGTGCCAGCTCACAAAAACAGGGGGAAGCAGATACGCAGTATTTT. It encodes CASSQKQGEADTQYF. Together with reference TRBV18 and TRBJ2-3, the CDR3 gives the full variable domain: NAGVMQNPRHLVRRRGQEARLRCSPMKGHSHVYWYRQLPEEGLKFMVYLQKENIIDESGMPKERFSAEFPKEGPSILRIQQVVRGDSAAYFCASSQKQGEADTQYFGPGTRLTVL.

This clonotype was observed many times. This chain connects TRBV2 to TRBJ2-5; unclear D gene. The CDR3 is 13 residues long. V lost 4 bases and J lost 2, with 8 bases in between. Germline loops: CDR1 SNHLY, CDR2 FYNNEI. CDR3 residues: CASSGSDQETQYF. Written as DNA, the CDR3 is TGTGCCAGCAGTGGTTCAGATCAAGAGACCCAGTACTTC.

In this sample, this clonotype turned up many times. This chain uses TRBV28 with TRBJ2-7; TRBD1 matches 7 bases. The CDR3 is made up of 13 amino acids. V lost 5 bases, J lost 5 bases, and 6 bases stayed unmatched. Germline V lookup: CDR1 MDHEN, CDR2 SYDVKM. CDR3 amino acids: CASSPTGAHEQYF. CDR3 DNA sequence: TGTGCCAGCAGTCCTACAGGGGCCCACGAGCAGTACTTC.

This clonotype has a count of ten or more. The chain couples TRBV6-5 to TRBJ2-7; no firm D call. V lost 0 bases and J lost 3, with 6 bases in between. Germline V gives CDR1 MNHEY, CDR2 SVGAGI. The CDR3 is 13 residues long. The DNA for the CDR3 is TGTGCCAGCAGTTACTCGGCAGACTACGAGCAGTACTTC. Translated, it gives CASSYSADYEQYF.

This clonotype was counted only a few times. The genes are TRBV7-1 and TRBJ2-2, with 7 bases that match TRBD2. TRBV7-1 carries the ORF label, with uncertain function. Trimming cost V 3 bases and J 3 bases; bases outside gene matches: 22. The CDR3 consists of 21 residues. The DNA for the CDR3 is TGTGCCAGCAGCTCTCCACGCAGCCGCTCTCGGCTAGCGGACTACACCGGGGAGCTGTTTTTT. It is translated as CASSSPRSRSRLADYTGELFF.

The V call is TRBV6-1, the J call TRBJ2-2; no firm D call. This CDR3 comprises 15 residues. V gave up 6 bases and J gave up 1 base, with 12 bases separating them. Looked up from germline, CDR1 is MNHNS and CDR2 is SASEGT. Written as DNA, the CDR3 is TGTGCCAGCAGCCGGAGTCATGGGAACACCGGGGAGCTGTTTTTT. Protein: CASSRSHGNTGELFF.

This clonotype has ten or more counts. Mismatch with germline at one junction end may stem from a read error. DNA for the CDR3: TGCAATGCTAGAGTACTAGCGGACCCCTACGAGCAGTACTTC. It specifies CNARVLADPYEQYF. J is TRBJ2-7 and V is TRBV20-1, with TRBD2 matching 8 bases. Germline assignment: CDR1 DFQATT and CDR2 SNEGSKA (reference sequence). The CDR3 runs to 14 residues.

This clonotype has at least ten counts. The J gene is TRBJ2-7, the V gene TRBV6-5, with 8 positions matching TRBD1. The CDR3 runs 15 residues. The germline V gene has CDR1 MNHEY and CDR2 SVGAGI. Trimming at V came to 5 bases and at J to 3 bases, leaving 9 bases not matched to a gene. The CDR3 sequence: CASSLLQGAGYEQYF. The CDR3 region has the DNA TGTGCCAGCAGTCTACTGCAGGGGGCCGGCTACGAGCAGTACTTC.